In its sample, the clone carrying this TCR beta chain was seen many times. As yet, its antigen is unknown. The CDR3 contains 13 residues. Trimming cost V 6 bases and J 5 bases, with 14 bases left between them. Looked up from germline, CDR1 is WNHNN and CDR2 is SYGVQD (reference sequence). The template was RNA from unsorted bulk tissue. This non-tumor lung sample came from over 3 cm beyond the tumor edge. Chemotherapy-naive patients with new lung cancer underwent thoracic surgery in China, August–late 2014. This entry belongs to a study of tumor and adjacent non-tumor tissue in lung cancer. The study's findings and limits: In normal lung, the top 100 clones were significantly more dominant than in tumor. Significantly higher TCR diversity was found in tumor than normal lung.

The library came from three nested PCR rounds adapted from ARM-PCR protocols. TCRdb independently ran MiXCR on the multiplex PCR reads; one entry per CDR3 protein. This table has 90,000 to 110,000 distinct CDR3 sequences, 60% to 80% appearing once. V usage is TRBV10-1 and J usage is TRBJ2-7; no definite D call. The clonotype comes from a man between 60 and 75 years old with non-small cell lung cancer. What was sequenced was distant non-tumor lung tissue. The CDR3 loop reads CASSPIGRNEQYF. CDR3 DNA sequence: TGCGCCAGCAGCCCAATAGGACGTAACGAGCAGTACTTC.